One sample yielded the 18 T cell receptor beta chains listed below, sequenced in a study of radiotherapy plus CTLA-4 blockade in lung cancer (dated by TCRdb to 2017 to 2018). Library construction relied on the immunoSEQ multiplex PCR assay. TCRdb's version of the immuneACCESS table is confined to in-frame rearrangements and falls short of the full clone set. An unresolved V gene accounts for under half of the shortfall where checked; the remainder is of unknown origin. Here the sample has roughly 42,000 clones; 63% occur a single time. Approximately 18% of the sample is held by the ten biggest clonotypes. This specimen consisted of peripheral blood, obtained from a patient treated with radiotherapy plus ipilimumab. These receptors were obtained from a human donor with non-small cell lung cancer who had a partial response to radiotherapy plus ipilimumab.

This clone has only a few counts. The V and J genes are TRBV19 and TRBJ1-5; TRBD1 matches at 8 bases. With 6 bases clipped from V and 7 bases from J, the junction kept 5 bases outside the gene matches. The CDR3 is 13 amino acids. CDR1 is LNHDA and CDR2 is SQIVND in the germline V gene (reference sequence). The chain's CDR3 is CASSGTGRQPQHF. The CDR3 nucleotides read TGTGCCAGTAGCGGGACAGGTAGGCAGCCCCAGCATTTT.

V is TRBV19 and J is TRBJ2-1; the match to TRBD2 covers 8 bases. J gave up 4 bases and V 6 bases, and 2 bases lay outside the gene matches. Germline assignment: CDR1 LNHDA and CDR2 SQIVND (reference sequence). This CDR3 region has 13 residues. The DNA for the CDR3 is TGTGCCAGTAGAAAGCGGGAGTACAATGAGCAGTTCTTC. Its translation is CASRKREYNEQFF.

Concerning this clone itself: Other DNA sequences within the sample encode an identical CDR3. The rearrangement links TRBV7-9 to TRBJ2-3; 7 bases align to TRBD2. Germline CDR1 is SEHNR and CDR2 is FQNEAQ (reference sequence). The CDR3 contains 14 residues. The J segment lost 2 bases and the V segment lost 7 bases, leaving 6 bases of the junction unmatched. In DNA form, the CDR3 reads TGTGCCAGCATGGAGCGGGGTTACACAGATACGCAGTATTTT. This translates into CASMERGYTDTQYF. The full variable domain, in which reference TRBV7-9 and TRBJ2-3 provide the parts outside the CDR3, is DTGVSQNPRHKITKRGQNVTFRCDPISEHNRLYWYRQTLGQGPEFLTYFQNEAQLEKSRLLSDRFSAERPKGSFSTLEIQRTEQGDSAMYLCASMERGYTDTQYFGPGTRLTVL.

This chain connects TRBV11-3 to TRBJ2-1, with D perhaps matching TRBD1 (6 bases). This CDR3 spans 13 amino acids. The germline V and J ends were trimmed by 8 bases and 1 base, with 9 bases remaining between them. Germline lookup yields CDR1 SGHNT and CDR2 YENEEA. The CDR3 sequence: CASARGSYNEQFF. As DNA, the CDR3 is TGTGCCAGCGCCAGGGGATCCTACAATGAGCAGTTCTTC.

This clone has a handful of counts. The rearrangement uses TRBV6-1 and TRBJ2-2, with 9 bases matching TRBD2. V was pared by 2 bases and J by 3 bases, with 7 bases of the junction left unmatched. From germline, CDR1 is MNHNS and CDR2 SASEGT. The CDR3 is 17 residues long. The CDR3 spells CASSEFRLAGHTGELFF. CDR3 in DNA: TGTGCCAGCAGTGAATTTAGGCTAGCGGGGCACACCGGGGAGCTGTTTTTT.

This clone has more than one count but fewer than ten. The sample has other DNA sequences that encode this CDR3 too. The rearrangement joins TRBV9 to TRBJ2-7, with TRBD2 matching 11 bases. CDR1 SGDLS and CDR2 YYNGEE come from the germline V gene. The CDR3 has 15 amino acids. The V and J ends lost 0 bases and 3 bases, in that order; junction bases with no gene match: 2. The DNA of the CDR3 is TGTGCCAGCAGCGTAGCAGGGACTAGCGGCTACGAGCAGTACTTC. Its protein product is CASSVAGTSGYEQYF.

This CDR3 is CATSPSGGTEAFF. The CDR3 DNA reads as TGTGCCACCAGCCCCAGCGGGGGGACTGAAGCTTTCTTT. The V gene is TRBV15, the J gene TRBJ1-1; tentative D call: TRBD1 (5 bases). This CDR3 has 13 amino acids. CDR1 and CDR2 from the germline V gene are LNHNV and YYDKDF (reference sequence). V was shortened by 5 bases and J by 5 bases, with 12 bases between the two germline ends.

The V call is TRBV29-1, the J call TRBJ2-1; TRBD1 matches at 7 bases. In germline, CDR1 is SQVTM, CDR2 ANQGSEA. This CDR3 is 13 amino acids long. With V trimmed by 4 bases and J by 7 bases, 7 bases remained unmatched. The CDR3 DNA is TGCAGCGTTGGGCTGACAGGGTTAAATGAGCAGTTCTTC. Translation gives CSVGLTGLNEQFF.

CDR3 in amino acids: CASSREGDPYEQYF. Here the CDR3 DNA reads TGCGCCAGCAGCAGGGAGGGGGACCCCTACGAGCAGTACTTC. The genes are TRBV5-1 and TRBJ2-7; tentative D call: TRBD2 (7 bases). CDR3 length: 14 residues. Trimming shortened V by 4 bases and J by 2 bases, and 13 bases separated the two germline ends. The germline CDR1 and CDR2 sequences are SGHRS and YFSETQ.

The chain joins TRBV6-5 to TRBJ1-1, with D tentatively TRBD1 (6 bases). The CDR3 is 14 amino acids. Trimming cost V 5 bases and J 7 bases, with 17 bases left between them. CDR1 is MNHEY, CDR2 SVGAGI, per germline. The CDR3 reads CASSRGSATGEAFF. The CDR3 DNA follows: TGTGCCAGCAGTAGGGGGTCTGCAACCGGTGAAGCTTTCTTT.

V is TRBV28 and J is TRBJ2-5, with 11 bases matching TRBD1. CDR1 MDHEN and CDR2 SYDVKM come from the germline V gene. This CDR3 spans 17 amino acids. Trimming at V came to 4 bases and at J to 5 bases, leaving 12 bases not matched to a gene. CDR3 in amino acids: CASSSGQGVVFLETQYF. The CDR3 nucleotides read TGTGCCAGCAGTTCGGGACAGGGGGTGGTTTTTTTGGAGACCCAGTACTTC.

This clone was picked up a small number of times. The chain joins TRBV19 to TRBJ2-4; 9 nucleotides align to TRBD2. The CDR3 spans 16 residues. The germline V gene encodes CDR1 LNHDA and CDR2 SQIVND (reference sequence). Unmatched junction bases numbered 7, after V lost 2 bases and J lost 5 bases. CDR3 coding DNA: TGTGCCAGTAGTATATCTGGCGGGGGGGCCGAAAACATTCAGTACTTC. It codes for CASSISGGGAENIQYF. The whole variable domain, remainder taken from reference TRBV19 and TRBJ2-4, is DGGITQSPKYLFRKEGQNVTLSCEQNLNHDAMYWYRQDPGQGLRLIYYSQIVNDFQKGDIAEGYSVSREKKESFPLTVTSAQKNPTAFYLCASSISGGGAENIQYFGAGTRLSVL.

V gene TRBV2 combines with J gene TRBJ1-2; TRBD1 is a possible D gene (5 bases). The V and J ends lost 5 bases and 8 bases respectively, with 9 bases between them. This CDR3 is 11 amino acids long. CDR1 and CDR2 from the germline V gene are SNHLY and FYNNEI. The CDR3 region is CASSQGAGYTF. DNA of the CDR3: TGTGCCAGCAGTCAGGGTGCCGGCTACACCTTC.

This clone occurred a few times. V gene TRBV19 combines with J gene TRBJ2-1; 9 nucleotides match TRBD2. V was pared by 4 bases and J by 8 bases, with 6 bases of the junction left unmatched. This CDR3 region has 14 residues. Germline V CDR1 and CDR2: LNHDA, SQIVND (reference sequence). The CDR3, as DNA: TGTGCCAGTAGTAAGCGGGAGGCACGGGATGAGCAGTTCTTC. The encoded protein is CASSKREARDEQFF.

The CDR3 DNA reads as TGCGCCAGCAGCTTGGCCGCTCCAGTGACAGGCGGCCCCGGCGAGCAGTACTTC. This sequence encodes CASSLAAPVTGGPGEQYF. The V and J genes are TRBV5-1 and TRBJ2-5; D might be TRBD1 (6 bases). Near its end, the DNA agrees better with TRBJ2-7, so the J call may be wrong. CDR1 SGHRS and CDR2 YFSETQ come from the germline V gene. The CDR3 sequence is 18 residues long.

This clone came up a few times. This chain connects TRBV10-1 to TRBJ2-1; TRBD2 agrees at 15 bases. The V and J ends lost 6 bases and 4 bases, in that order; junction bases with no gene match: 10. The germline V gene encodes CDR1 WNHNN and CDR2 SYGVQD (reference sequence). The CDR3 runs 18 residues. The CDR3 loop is CASSPGLAGGGAYNEQFF. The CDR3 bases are TGCGCCAGCAGCCCGGGACTAGCGGGAGGTGGGGCGTACAATGAGCAGTTCTTC.

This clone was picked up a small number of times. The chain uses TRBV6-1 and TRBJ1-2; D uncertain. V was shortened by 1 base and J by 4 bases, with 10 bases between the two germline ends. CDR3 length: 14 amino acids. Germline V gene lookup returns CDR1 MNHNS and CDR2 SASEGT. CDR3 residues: CASSEVGDPYGYTF. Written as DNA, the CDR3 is TGTGCCAGCAGTGAAGTCGGGGATCCCTATGGCTACACCTTC.

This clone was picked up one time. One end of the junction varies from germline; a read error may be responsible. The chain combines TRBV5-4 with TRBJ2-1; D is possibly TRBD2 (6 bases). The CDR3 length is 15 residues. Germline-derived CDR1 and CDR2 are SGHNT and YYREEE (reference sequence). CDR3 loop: CTSSSLAIPTNEQFF. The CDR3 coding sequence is TGTACCAGCAGCTCCCTAGCGATCCCCACAAATGAGCAGTTCTTC.